One and the same sample provided the 7 T cell receptor beta chains below, sequenced in a study of blood T cell repertoires in COVID-19 (dated by TCRdb to about 2020). The protocol used for the library was the immunoSEQ multiplex PCR assay. Not all clones reach the TCRdb copy of this immuneACCESS table, which keeps in-frame sequences only. Checked studies attribute under half of the gap to unresolved V genes and leave the rest unexplained. This sample holds about 97,000 clones; just under 85% were observed only once. Over 9.5% of the sample comes from the top ten. The sample comprised peripheral blood. The source of these receptors is a man in his 70s with acute or convalescent COVID-19.

The chain links TRBV19 to TRBJ2-5; D is unresolved. The V gene's germline CDR1 is LNHDA and CDR2 SQIVND (reference sequence). The V end was cut by 2 bases, the J end by 7 bases, with 8 bases between. CDR3 size: 12 residues. In DNA, the CDR3 is TGTGCCAGTAGTATAAGTTCCGGGACCCAGTACTTC. It translates to CASSISSGTQYF.

The chain uses TRBV2 and TRBJ1-2; no definite D call. The CDR3 runs 14 residues. V lost 8 bases and J 3 bases, leaving 16 bases between the germline ends. From germline, CDR1 is SNHLY and CDR2 FYNNEI. The CDR3 here is CASLPSRDDYGYTF. DNA for the CDR3: TGTGCCAGCCTTCCATCTCGCGATGACTATGGCTACACCTTC.

The chain has TRBV28 and TRBJ1-1; a weak D match, TRBD1 (6 bases). V gave up 8 bases and J gave up 0 bases, with 16 bases separating them. CDR1 and CDR2 (germline): MDHEN, SYDVKM. This CDR3 has 15 amino acids. CDR3 region: CASSFMQGMNTEAFF. Here the CDR3 DNA reads TGTGCCAGCTCTTTTATGCAGGGGATGAACACTGAAGCTTTCTTT.

The rearrangement joins TRBV6-2 or TRBV6-3 to TRBJ2-7, with TRBD1 matching 10 bases. The CDR3 has 15 amino acids. Germline-derived CDR1 and CDR2 are MNHEY and SVGEGT. With 4 bases clipped from V and 3 bases from J, the junction kept 6 bases outside the gene matches. In DNA, the CDR3 is TGTGCCAGCAGTTCCTGGGACAGGGGCCTCTACGAGCAGTACTTC. Its translation is CASSSWDRGLYEQYF.

This clone was counted only a few times. The chain recombines TRBV6-5 with TRBJ1-6, with a weak D call TRBD1 (6 bases). The length of the CDR3 is 14 residues. The germline gives CDR1 MNHEY, CDR2 SVGAGI. V dropped 5 bases and J dropped 9 bases, with 14 bases sitting between them. The CDR3 sequence is CASSRVRGGSPLHF. The CDR3 DNA is TGTGCCAGCAGTAGAGTCAGGGGCGGTTCACCCCTCCACTTT.

The rearrangement uses TRBV18 and TRBJ1-2; a possible D gene is TRBD1 (6 bases). Germline CDR1 reads KGHSH; CDR2 reads LQKENI. V gave up 2 bases and J gave up 5 bases, with 12 bases separating them. This CDR3 has 14 residues. The CDR3 coding sequence is TGTGCCAGCTCACCAGGGGGCGCAGGGTATGGCTACACCTTC. Residues: CASSPGGAGYGYTF.

This chain connects TRBV19 to TRBJ1-2; 8 nucleotides align to TRBD1. There are 18 residues in the CDR3. V lost 8 bases to trimming and J lost 3 bases; unmatched junction nucleotides: 20. Germline values: CDR1 LNHDA, CDR2 SQIVND (reference sequence). CDR3 in amino acids: CASRRSITGTGQDYGYTF. CDR3 DNA: TGTGCCAGTCGTCGCTCCATTACAGGGACAGGACAAGACTATGGCTACACCTTC.